Below, 8 T cell receptor beta chains from the same sample are listed, as sequenced in a study of blood T cell repertoires in COVID-19. The protocol was immunoSEQ multiplex PCR, while the TCRdb copy is restricted to in-frame clones and leaves out a portion. The top ten clones hold about 5.5% of a sample with 150,000 to 200,000 clones, 82% of them seen once. Sequencing was done on a sample of peripheral blood. These receptors were obtained from a woman under 40 with acute or convalescent COVID-19.

This clone was observed once. The rearrangement joins TRBV28 to TRBJ2-5, with TRBD1 identical over 9 bases. The V and J ends lost 4 bases and 1 base, in that order; junction bases with no gene match: 4. Germline lookup yields CDR1 MDHEN and CDR2 SYDVKM. CDR3 length: 15 amino acids. This CDR3 is CASSSLQGAQETQYF. The CDR3 DNA follows: TGTGCCAGCAGTTCATTACAGGGGGCCCAAGAGACCCAGTACTTC.

The V call is TRBV3-1 (or the pseudogene TRBV3-2), the J call TRBJ2-7; D is undetermined. V lost 1 base and J lost 5, with 6 bases in between. This CDR3 has 12 residues. Per germline, CDR1 LGHDT and CDR2 YNNKEL (reference sequence). DNA of the CDR3: TGTGCCAGCAGCCAAGGAGTCAACGAGCAGTACTTC. Translated, it gives CASSQGVNEQYF.

The V and J genes are TRBV2 and TRBJ1-4; D unclear. Looked up from germline, CDR1 is SNHLY and CDR2 is FYNNEI. V was clipped by 3 bases and J by 5 bases, with 13 bases between them. The CDR3 totals 15 residues. CDR3 nucleotides: TGTGCCAGCAGTGAGACAAGATTTTTCAATGAAAAACTGTTTTTT. It specifies CASSETRFFNEKLFF.

This clone was observed a few times. CDR3 protein: CASSETSSYNSPLHF. CDR3 in DNA: TGCGCCAGCAGTGAGACTAGCTCCTATAATTCACCCCTCCACTTT. The rearrangement links TRBV5-1 to TRBJ1-6; D uncertain. The ends were cut back, 5 bases at V and 0 bases at J, with 9 bases in the middle. The germline V gene has CDR1 SGHRS and CDR2 YFSETQ. There are 15 residues in the CDR3. The full variable domain, with the rest looked up from reference TRBV5-1 and TRBJ1-6, is KAGVTQTPRYLIKTRGQQVTLSCSPISGHRSVSWYQQTPGQGLQFLFEYFSETQRNKGNFPGRFSGRQFSNSRSEMNVSTLELGDSALYLCASSETSSYNSPLHFGNGTRLTVT.

The gene calls are TRBV25-1 and TRBJ2-5, with a possible D match to TRBD2 (6 bases). V lost 1 base, J lost 0 bases, and 6 bases lay in between. The V gene's germline CDR1 is MGHDK and CDR2 SYGVNS. This CDR3 is built from 14 residues. The CDR3 nucleotides are TGTGCCAGCAGTGAATGGAGGGACCAAGAGACCCAGTACTTC. This translates into CASSEWRDQETQYF.

The J gene is TRBJ1-4, the V gene TRBV4-1; D uncertain. V shed 6 bases and J shed 0 bases, with 8 bases lying between them. The CDR3 runs to 14 residues. Germline CDR1 reads MGHRA; CDR2 reads YSYEKL. DNA for the CDR3: TGCGCCAGCAGTCGTCTCTCAACTAATGAAAAACTGTTTTTT. As protein: CASSRLSTNEKLFF.

The chain recombines TRBV19 with TRBJ1-5; D might be TRBD1 (6 bases). This CDR3 comprises 13 residues. Germline CDR1 is LNHDA and CDR2 is SQIVND (reference sequence). V was cut by 5 bases and J by 4 bases, with 9 bases left in between. The DNA of the CDR3 is TGTGCCAGTAGTCCAGGGGCGAATCAGCCCCAGCATTTT. Protein product: CASSPGANQPQHF. Variable domain in full (rest from reference TRBV19 and TRBJ1-5): DGGITQSPKYLFRKEGQNVTLSCEQNLNHDAMYWYRQDPGQGLRLIYYSQIVNDFQKGDIAEGYSVSREKKESFPLTVTSAQKNPTAFYLCASSPGANQPQHFGDGTRLSIL.

The chain carries TRBV5-8 and TRBJ1-6; D perhaps matches TRBD1 (6 bases). The germline CDR1 and CDR2 sequences are SGHTS and YDEGEE. Trimming stripped 3 bases from V and 5 bases from J, with 12 bases between. This CDR3 is built from 15 residues. This CDR3 is CASSWGHSNNSPLHF. CDR3 nucleotides: TGTGCCAGCAGCTGGGGGCACAGCAATAATTCACCCCTCCACTTT.